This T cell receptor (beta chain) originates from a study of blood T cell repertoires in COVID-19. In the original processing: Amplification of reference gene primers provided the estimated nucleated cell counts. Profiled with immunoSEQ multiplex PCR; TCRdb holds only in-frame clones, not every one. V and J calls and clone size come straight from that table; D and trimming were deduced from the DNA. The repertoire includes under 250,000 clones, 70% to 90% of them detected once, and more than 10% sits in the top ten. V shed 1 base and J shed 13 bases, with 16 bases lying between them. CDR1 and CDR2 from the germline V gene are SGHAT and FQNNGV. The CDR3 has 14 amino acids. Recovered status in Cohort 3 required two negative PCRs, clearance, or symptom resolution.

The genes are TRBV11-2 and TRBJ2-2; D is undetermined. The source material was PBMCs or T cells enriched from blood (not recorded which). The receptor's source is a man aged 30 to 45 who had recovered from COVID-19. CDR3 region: CASSLGQTQSLLFF. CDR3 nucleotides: TGTGCCAGCAGCTTAGGCCAGACACAGAGTTTGCTGTTTTTT.